This T cell receptor beta chain was sequenced for a study of beta chain features in type 1 diabetes. The wider study: Summed over all samples, the examined sorted cells came to about 110 million.

V was clipped by 2 bases and J by 4 bases, with 8 bases between them. Germline V lookup: CDR1 WNHNN, CDR2 SYGVQD (reference sequence). The CDR3 is made up of 14 amino acids. A single heparinised blood sample, averaging about 120 mL, was obtained per donor. Study-level points and caveats: All four CD4+ subsets from Type 1 diabetes patients carried moderately but significantly shorter TCRB CDR3s.

This clone was counted a few times. Its specificity is unknown. Expressed TCRB transcripts got sequenced, as all isolated RNA was reverse transcribed. The protocol was immunoSEQ multiplex PCR, while the TCRdb copy is restricted to in-frame clones and leaves out a portion. The sample has 860,000 or so clones, roughly 15% seen once. Sample: naive CD4+ T cells from blood. The sequence came from a woman aged 18-29 years in good health. The chain employs TRBV10-1 and TRBJ2-2; D might be TRBD1 or TRBD2, each matching 5 bases. CDR3 sequence: CASSEGGVTGELFF. CDR3 nucleotides: TGCGCCAGCAGTGAGGGGGGAGTCACCGGGGAGCTGTTTTTT.